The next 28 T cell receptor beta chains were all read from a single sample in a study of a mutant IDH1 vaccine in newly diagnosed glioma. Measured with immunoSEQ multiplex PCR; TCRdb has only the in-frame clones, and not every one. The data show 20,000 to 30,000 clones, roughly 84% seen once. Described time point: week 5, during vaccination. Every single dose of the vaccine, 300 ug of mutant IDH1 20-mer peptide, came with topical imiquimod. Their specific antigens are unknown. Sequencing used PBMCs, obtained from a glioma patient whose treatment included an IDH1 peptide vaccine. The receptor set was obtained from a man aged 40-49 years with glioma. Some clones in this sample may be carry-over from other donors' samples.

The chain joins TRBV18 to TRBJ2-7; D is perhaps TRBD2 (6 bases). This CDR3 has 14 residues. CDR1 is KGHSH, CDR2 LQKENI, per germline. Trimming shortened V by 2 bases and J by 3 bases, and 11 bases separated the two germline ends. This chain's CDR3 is CASSPDAGGYEQYF. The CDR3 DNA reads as TGTGCCAGCTCACCAGACGCCGGGGGCTACGAGCAGTACTTC.

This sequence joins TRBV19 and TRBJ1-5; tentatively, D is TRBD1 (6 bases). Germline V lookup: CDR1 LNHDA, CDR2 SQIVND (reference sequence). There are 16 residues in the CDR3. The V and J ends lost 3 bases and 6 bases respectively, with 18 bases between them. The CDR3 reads CASSIPRQGMGQPQHF. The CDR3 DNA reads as TGTGCCAGTAGTATTCCGAGGCAGGGGATGGGTCAGCCCCAGCATTTT.

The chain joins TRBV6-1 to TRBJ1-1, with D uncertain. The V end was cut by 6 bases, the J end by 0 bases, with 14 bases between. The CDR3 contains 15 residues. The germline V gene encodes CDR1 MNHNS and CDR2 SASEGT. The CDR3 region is CASRDHGYMNTEAFF. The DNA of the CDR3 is TGTGCCAGCAGGGACCACGGGTACATGAACACTGAAGCTTTCTTT.

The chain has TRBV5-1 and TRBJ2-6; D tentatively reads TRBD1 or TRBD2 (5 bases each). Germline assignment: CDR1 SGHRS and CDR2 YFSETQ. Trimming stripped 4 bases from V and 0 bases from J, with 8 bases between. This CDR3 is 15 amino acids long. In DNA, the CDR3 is TGCGCCAGCAGCGGGGGATCCTCTGGGGCCAACGTCCTGACTTTC. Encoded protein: CASSGGSSGANVLTF.

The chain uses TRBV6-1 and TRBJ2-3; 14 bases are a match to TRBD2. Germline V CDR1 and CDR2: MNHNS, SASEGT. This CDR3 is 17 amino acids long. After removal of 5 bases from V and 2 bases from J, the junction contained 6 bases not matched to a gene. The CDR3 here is CASSKGTSGSYTDTQYF. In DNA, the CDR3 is TGTGCCAGCAGTAAAGGGACTAGCGGGAGTTACACAGATACGCAGTATTTT.

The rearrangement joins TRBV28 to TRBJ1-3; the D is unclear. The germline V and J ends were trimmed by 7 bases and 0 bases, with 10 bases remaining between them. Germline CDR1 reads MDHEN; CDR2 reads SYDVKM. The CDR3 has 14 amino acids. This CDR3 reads CASMAGGSGNTIYF. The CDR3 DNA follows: TGTGCCAGCATGGCCGGCGGCTCTGGAAACACCATATATTTT.

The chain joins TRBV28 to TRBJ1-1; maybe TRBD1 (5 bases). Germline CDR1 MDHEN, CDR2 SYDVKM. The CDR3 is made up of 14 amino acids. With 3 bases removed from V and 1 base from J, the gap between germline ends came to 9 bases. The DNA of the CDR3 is TGTGCCAGCAGTTTGGGGGGTTCGAACACTGAAGCTTTCTTT. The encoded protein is CASSLGGSNTEAFF.

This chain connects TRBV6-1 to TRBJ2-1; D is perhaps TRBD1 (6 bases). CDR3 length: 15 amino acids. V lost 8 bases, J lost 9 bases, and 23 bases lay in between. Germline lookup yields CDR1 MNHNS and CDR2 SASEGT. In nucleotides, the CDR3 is TGTGCCAGCGTACTGCCAGGGGCGTTGGGTGGTGAGCAGTTCTTC. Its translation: CASVLPGALGGEQFF.

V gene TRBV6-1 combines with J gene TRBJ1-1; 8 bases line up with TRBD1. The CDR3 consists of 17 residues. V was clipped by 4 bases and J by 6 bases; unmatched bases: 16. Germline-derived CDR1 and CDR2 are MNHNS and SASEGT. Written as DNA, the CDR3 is TGTGCCAGCAGTGGGGGCAGGGGGCGCTTCGGTGTTGCTGAAGCTTTCTTT. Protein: CASSGGRGRFGVAEAFF.

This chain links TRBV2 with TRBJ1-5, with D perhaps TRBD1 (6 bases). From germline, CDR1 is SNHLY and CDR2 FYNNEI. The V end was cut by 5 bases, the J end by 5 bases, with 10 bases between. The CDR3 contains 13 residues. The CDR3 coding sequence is TGTGCCAGCAGTAGGCGACAGGATCAGCCCCAGCATTTT. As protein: CASSRRQDQPQHF.

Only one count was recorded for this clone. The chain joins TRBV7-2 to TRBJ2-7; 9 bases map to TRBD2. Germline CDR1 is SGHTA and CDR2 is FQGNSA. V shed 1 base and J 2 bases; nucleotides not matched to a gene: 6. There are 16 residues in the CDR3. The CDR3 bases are TGTGCCAGCAGCTTAGGGGGACAGCGGGGGGCCTACGAGCAGTACTTC. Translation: CASSLGGQRGAYEQYF.

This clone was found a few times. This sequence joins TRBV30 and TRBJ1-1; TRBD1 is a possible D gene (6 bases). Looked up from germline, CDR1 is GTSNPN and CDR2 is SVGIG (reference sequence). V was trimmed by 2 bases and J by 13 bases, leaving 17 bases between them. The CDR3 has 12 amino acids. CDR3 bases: TGTGCCTGGAGTTCCCGGGCAGGGGTTGGTTTCTTT. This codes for CAWSSRAGVGFF.

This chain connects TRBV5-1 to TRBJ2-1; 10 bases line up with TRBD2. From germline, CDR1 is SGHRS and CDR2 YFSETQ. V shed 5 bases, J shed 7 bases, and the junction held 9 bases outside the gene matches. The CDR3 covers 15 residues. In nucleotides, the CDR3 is TGCGCCAGCAGTAGGAGCGGGGGGGGTGGAAATGAGCAGTTCTTC. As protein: CASSRSGGGGNEQFF.

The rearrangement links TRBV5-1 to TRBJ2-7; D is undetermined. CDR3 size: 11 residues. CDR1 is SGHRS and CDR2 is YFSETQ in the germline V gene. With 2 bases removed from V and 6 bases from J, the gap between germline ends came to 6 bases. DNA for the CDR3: TGCGCCAGCAGCTTTGGACGCGAGCAGTACTTC. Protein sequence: CASSFGREQYF.

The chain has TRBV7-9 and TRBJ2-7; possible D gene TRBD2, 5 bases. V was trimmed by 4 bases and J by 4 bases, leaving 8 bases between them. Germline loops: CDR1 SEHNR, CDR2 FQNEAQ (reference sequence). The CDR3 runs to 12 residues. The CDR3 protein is CASSWETYEQYF. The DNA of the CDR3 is TGTGCCAGCAGCTGGGAGACGTACGAGCAGTACTTC.

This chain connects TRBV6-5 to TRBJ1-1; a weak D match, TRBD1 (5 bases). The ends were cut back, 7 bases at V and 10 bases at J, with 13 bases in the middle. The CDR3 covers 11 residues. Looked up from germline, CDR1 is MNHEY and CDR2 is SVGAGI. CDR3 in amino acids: CASINLGGAFF. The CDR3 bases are TGTGCCAGCATCAACTTGGGGGGAGCTTTCTTT.

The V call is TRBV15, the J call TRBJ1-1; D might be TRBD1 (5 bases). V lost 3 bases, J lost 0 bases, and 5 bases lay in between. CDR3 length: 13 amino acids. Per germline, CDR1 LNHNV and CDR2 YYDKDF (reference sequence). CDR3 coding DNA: TGTGCCACCAGCAGGGGGGTGAACACTGAAGCTTTCTTT. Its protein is CATSRGVNTEAFF.

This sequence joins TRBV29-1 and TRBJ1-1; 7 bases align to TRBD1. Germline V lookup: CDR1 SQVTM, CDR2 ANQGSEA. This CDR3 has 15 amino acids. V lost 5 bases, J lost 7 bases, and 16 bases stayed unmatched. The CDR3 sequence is CSVYPPRQGKVEAFF. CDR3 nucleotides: TGCAGCGTTTATCCACCCAGACAGGGAAAAGTTGAAGCTTTCTTT.

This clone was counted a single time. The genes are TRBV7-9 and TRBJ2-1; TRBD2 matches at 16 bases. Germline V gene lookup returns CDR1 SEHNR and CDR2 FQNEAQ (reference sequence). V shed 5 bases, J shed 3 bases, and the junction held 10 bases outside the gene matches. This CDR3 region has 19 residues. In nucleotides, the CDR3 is TGTGCCAGCAGCCCAGGCAGGGGACTAGCGGGGGGGGACTACAATGAGCAGTTCTTC. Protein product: CASSPGRGLAGGDYNEQFF. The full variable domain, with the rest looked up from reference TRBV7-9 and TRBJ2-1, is DTGVSQNPRHKITKRGQNVTFRCDPISEHNRLYWYRQTLGQGPEFLTYFQNEAQLEKSRLLSDRFSAERPKGSFSTLEIQRTEQGDSAMYLCASSPGRGLAGGDYNEQFFGPGTRLTVL.

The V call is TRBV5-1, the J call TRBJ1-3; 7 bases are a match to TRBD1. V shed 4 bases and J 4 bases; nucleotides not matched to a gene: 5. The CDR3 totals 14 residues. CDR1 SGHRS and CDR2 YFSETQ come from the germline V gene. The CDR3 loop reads CASSTTGPGNTIYF. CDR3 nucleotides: TGCGCCAGCAGCACGACAGGGCCCGGAAACACCATATATTTT.

The DNA for the CDR3 is TGTGCCAGCAGGCAACAGGGGTTTGCTGAAAAACTGTTTTTT. Translated: CASRQQGFAEKLFF. The chain combines TRBV7-2 with TRBJ1-4; 7 bases agree with TRBD1. The trim removed 6 bases at V and 7 bases at J, leaving 8 bases unmatched. This CDR3 has 14 amino acids. Per germline, CDR1 SGHTA and CDR2 FQGNSA.

The CDR3 DNA reads TGTGCCAGCAGCTTGAACACAGATACGCAGTATTTT. This codes for CASSLNTDTQYF. The V and J genes are TRBV5-4 and TRBJ2-3; D gene unclear. V lost 1 base and J 2 bases, leaving 2 bases between the germline ends. Germline V gene data show CDR1 as SGHNT and CDR2 as YYREEE (reference sequence). The CDR3 covers 12 residues.

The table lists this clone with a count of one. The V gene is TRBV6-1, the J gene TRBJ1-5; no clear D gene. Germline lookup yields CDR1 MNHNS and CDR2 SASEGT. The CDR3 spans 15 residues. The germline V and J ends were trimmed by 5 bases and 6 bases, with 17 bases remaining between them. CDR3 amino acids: CASSFSPTGSQPQHF. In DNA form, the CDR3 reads TGTGCCAGCAGTTTTTCGCCGACCGGCAGTCAGCCCCAGCATTTT.

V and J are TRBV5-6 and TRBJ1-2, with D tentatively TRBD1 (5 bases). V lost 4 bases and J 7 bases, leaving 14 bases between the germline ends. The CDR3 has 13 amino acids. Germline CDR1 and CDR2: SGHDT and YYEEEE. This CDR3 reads CASSPTGWGGYTF. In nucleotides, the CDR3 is TGTGCCAGCAGCCCCACAGGTTGGGGTGGCTACACCTTC.

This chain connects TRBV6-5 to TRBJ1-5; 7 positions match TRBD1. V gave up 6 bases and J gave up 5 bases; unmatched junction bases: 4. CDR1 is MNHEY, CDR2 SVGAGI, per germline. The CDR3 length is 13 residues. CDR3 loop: CASSKQGHQPQHF. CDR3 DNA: TGTGCCAGCAGCAAACAGGGGCATCAGCCCCAGCATTTT.

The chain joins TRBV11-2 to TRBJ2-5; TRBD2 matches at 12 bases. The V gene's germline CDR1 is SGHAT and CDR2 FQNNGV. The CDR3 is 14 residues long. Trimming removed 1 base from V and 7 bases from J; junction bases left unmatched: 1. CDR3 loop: CASSLGLAGVTQYF. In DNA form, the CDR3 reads TGTGCCAGCAGCTTAGGACTAGCGGGGGTGACCCAGTACTTC.

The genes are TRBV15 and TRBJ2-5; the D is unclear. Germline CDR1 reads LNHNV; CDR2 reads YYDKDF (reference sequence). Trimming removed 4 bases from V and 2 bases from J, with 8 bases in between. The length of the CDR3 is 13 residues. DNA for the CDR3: TGTGCCACCAGCATGGTCGCACAAGAGACCCAGTACTTC. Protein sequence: CATSMVAQETQYF.

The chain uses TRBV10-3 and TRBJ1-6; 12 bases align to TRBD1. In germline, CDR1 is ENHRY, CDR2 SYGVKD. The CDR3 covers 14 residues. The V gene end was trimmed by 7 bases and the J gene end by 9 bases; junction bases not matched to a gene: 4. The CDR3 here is CAIKGQGASSPLHF. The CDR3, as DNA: TGTGCCATCAAGGGACAGGGGGCGAGTTCACCCCTCCACTTT.